This is a list of T cell receptor beta chains from one sample in a study of T cell responses to AZD1222 COVID-19 vaccine. TCRdb's table, derived via immunoSEQ multiplex PCR, lists solely in-frame clones and lacks some. The profile covers some 92,000 clones, with 90% to 95% appearing a single time and about 7.5% taken by the ten largest. The material sequenced was peripheral blood, taken on day 0 of AZD1222 vaccination. Receptor source: an adult in good health. CDR3s include the opening cysteine and the closing phenylalanine or tryptophan. A D gene is named only where the DNA matches it firmly. The listing skips clone size in some rows; elsewhere it reads once, few, many or a size class.

v_call	clone_size	d_call	j_call	cdr3_nt	cdr3_aa
TRBV19	NA	NA	TRBJ1-2	TGTGCCAGTACGGGGCCCGGGGTTCTCTATGGCTACACCTTC	CASTGPGVLYGYTF
TRBV27	NA	TRBD2	TRBJ2-1	TGTGCCAGCAGTTTATCTAGCGGGAGGTTTAATGAGCAGTTCTTC	CASSLSSGRFNEQFF
TRBV4-3	few	NA	TRBJ2-7	TGCGCCAGCAGCCAAGATGTCAGGCCCCTAGAGGAGCAGTACTTC	CASSQDVRPLEEQYF
TRBV28	NA	NA	TRBJ1-2	TGTGCCAGCAGTTTGGGGGTTGGCTATGGCTACACCTTC	CASSLGVGYGYTF
TRBV7-2	NA	NA	TRBJ1-3	TGTGCCAGCAGCGTCTCTGGAAACACCATATATTTT	CASSVSGNTIYF
TRBV13	NA	NA	TRBJ2-7	TGTGCCAGCAGCTTAGGCCGGCAGGGCCGGGGCGAGCAGTACTTC	CASSLGRQGRGEQYF
TRBV18	NA	NA	TRBJ1-1	TGTGCCAGCTCACCGAGATTACAAGGGGCCGCTGAAGCTTTCTTT	CASSPRLQGAAEAFF
TRBV13	NA	NA	TRBJ2-1	TGTGCCAGCAGCTTCGGGGGTAATGAGCAGTTCTTC	CASSFGGNEQFF
TRBV6-5	NA	TRBD1	TRBJ1-2	TGTGCCAGCAGTCGGGACAGGGGGCCCTATGGCTACACCTTC	CASSRDRGPYGYTF
TRBV30	NA	NA	TRBJ1-2	TGTGCGAATGACAGGAGAGGCGTGCATGGCTACACCTTC	CANDRRGVHGYTF
TRBV9	once	NA	TRBJ2-7	TGTGCCAGCAGCGTCGCGCCAGAGAACAGCGAGCAGTACTTC	CASSVAPENSEQYF
TRBV18	NA	NA	TRBJ1-2	TGTGCCAGCTCACCACCCTCACAGGCCTATGGCTACACCTTC	CASSPPSQAYGYTF
TRBV20-1	NA	NA	TRBJ2-2	TGCAGTGCTAGCCCGGCCGGGGAGCTGTTTTTT	CSASPAGELFF
TRBV30	NA	TRBD2	TRBJ2-1	TGTGCCTGGGACGGCGGCGGGAGCTCGTACAATGAGCAGTTCTTC	CAWDGGGSSYNEQFF
TRBV7-9	NA	NA	TRBJ1-5	TGTGCCAGCAGCTTAGGCGAAGGGTTGTTTCAGCCCCAGCATTTT	CASSLGEGLFQPQHF
TRBV12-2	NA	NA	TRBJ2-1	TGTGCAAGTCGCTGTCTAGCGGGAGATGCTAATAAGCAGTTCTTC	CASRCLAGDANKQFF
TRBV7-2	NA	NA	TRBJ1-2	TGTGCCAGCAGCTCATTACCTCTCGCTAACTATGGCTACACCTTC	CASSSLPLANYGYTF
TRBV2	NA	TRBD1	TRBJ1-3	TGTGCCAGCAGTCCGACAGGGGAAGGAAACACCATATATTTT	CASSPTGEGNTIYF
TRBV7-3	NA	NA	TRBJ1-2	TGTGCCAGCAGCTACGACAAAAACTATGGCTACACCTTC	CASSYDKNYGYTF
TRBV6-2/TRBV6-3	NA	NA	TRBJ1-2	TGTGCCAGCAGTTACTCCTCAGGGAACTATGGCTACACCTTC	CASSYSSGNYGYTF
TRBV4-2	once	NA	TRBJ2-1	TGTGCCAGCAGCCAAAGGGGCGTCTACAATGAGCAGTTCTTC	CASSQRGVYNEQFF
TRBV15	NA	NA	TRBJ2-7	TGTGCCACCAGCAGGGACCTACAGGGTTACAACGAGCAGTACTTC	CATSRDLQGYNEQYF
TRBV5-1	NA	NA	TRBJ2-2	TGCGCCAGCAGCTTACTAGTTAACGGGGAGCTGTTTTTT	CASSLLVNGELFF
TRBV6-6	NA	NA	TRBJ1-5	TGTGCCAGCGGGCCCTGGGACGCCAATCAGCCCCAGCATTTT	CASGPWDANQPQHF
TRBV18	NA	NA	TRBJ1-5	TGTGCCAGCTCACCAGGGGGGGGCGGTCAGCCCCAGCATTTT	CASSPGGGGQPQHF
TRBV3-1/TRBV3-2	NA	TRBD2	TRBJ2-4	TGTGCCAGCAGCCAAGAGGCTAGCGGGAGGGAAAACATTCAGTACTTC	CASSQEASGRENIQYF
TRBV7-9	NA	TRBD2	TRBJ2-7	TGTGCCAGCAGTCTAGGCGGGGTGGCGGGAGGGCTCTACGAGCAGTACTTC	CASSLGGVAGGLYEQYF
TRBV27	NA	NA	TRBJ2-2	TGTGCCAGCAGTTTAACTTCTGGGGGCGGCACCGGGGAGCTGTTTTTT	CASSLTSGGGTGELFF
TRBV23-1	NA	TRBD1	TRBJ1-6	TGCGCCAGCAGTCAACCGGGACAGCAGCTTTCACCCCTCCACTTT	CASSQPGQQLSPLHF
TRBV3-1/TRBV3-2	once	TRBD2	TRBJ2-5	TGTGCCAGCAGCCAATTTTGGGGGGGGGTCCAAGAGACCCAGTACTTC	CASSQFWGGVQETQYF
TRBV7-9	NA	TRBD2	TRBJ2-3	TGTGCCAGCAGCAATGAGCGGGGGGGCGAAGGGGATACGCAGTATTTT	CASSNERGGEGDTQYF
TRBV11-1	NA	NA	TRBJ1-1	TGTGCCAGCAGCAAAAAAGCATCCGGGACGACTGAAGCTTTCTTT	CASSKKASGTTEAFF
TRBV9	NA	NA	TRBJ1-1	TGTGCCAGCAGCGTAGCCGCCGGGACTGAAGCTTTCTTT	CASSVAAGTEAFF
TRBV6-5	NA	NA	TRBJ2-5	TGTGCCAGCAGGACCGAGGGGTTCCAAGAGACCCAGTACTTC	CASRTEGFQETQYF
TRBV5-1	NA	TRBD1	TRBJ1-5	TGCGCCAGCAGGCCGACAGGGGCCCTCAATCAGCCCCAGCATTTT	CASRPTGALNQPQHF
TRBV7-8	NA	TRBD1	TRBJ1-6	TGTGCCAGCAGTCCAGGGGGCTTTAATTCACCCCTCCACTTT	CASSPGGFNSPLHF
TRBV11-2	NA	TRBD2	TRBJ2-7	TGTGCCAGCAGCTTAGATCTAGCGGGTGCCGTCTACGAGCAGTACTTC	CASSLDLAGAVYEQYF
TRBV3-1/TRBV3-2	NA	NA	TRBJ1-5	TGTGCCAGCAGCCAAGACGGGACGGGAAATCAGCCCCAGCATTTT	CASSQDGTGNQPQHF
TRBV25-1	NA	NA	TRBJ2-4	TGTGCCAGCAGTGAAACAGCAGGGGCCGGGGCCAAAAACATTCAGTACTTC	CASSETAGAGAKNIQYF
TRBV10-1	NA	NA	TRBJ2-3	TGCGCCAGCAGAGCGGACAGTTACACAGATACGCAGTATTTT	CASRADSYTDTQYF
TRBV4-1	NA	NA	TRBJ2-7	TGCGCCAGCAGCCAAGATGGAGGGGCTAGCGTTCGCCACGAGCAGTACTTC	CASSQDGGASVRHEQYF
TRBV11-3	NA	TRBD1	TRBJ2-2	TGTGCCAGCAGCTTTGGGACAGGGAACACCGGGGAGCTGTTTTTT	CASSFGTGNTGELFF
TRBV7-3	NA	TRBD1	TRBJ1-2	TGTGCCAGCAGCGTTAACAGGGGTACCTATGGCTACACCTTC	CASSVNRGTYGYTF
TRBV5-5	NA	TRBD2	TRBJ2-2	TGTGCCAGCAGCCCTCAAACTGGCGGGGGGCCCGGGGAGCTGTTTTTT	CASSPQTGGGPGELFF